The 12 T cell receptor beta chains below all came from one sample that was sequenced in a study of neoadjuvant nivolumab and ipilimumab in lung cancer. Profiled with immunoSEQ multiplex PCR; TCRdb holds only in-frame clones, not every one. The sample holds about 1,800 clones; 85% are singletons and the top ten take about 2%. The sample in question was adjacent normal lung tissue, obtained after neoadjuvant nivolumab, alone or with ipilimumab, at or shortly before surgery. These receptors were obtained from an adult with non-small cell lung cancer.

The V call is TRBV27, the J call TRBJ2-5, with TRBD2 matching 12 bases. Germline V CDR1 and CDR2: MNHEY, SMNVEV (reference sequence). This CDR3 is built from 15 residues. V lost 3 bases, J lost 4 bases, and 3 bases stayed unmatched. CDR3 DNA: TGTGCCAGCAGTTTTTGGACTAGCGGGACAGAGACCCAGTACTTC. Translation: CASSFWTSGTETQYF.

The chain is built from TRBV11-2 and TRBJ2-3; TRBD1 matches 10 bases. Germline V lookup: CDR1 SGHAT, CDR2 FQNNGV. There are 16 residues in the CDR3. Trimming at V came to 1 base and at J to 1 base, leaving 2 bases not matched to a gene. The chain's CDR3 is CASSLGGTGGTDTQYF. The CDR3 DNA reads as TGTGCCAGCAGCTTAGGGGGGACAGGGGGCACAGATACGCAGTATTTT.

CDR3: CASSSDRLQETQYF. CDR3 nucleotides: TGTGCCAGCAGCTCGGACAGGCTACAAGAGACCCAGTACTTC. The gene calls are TRBV11-2 and TRBJ2-5, with TRBD1 matching 7 bases. With V trimmed by 4 bases and J by 2 bases, 4 bases remained unmatched. The CDR3 runs to 14 residues. CDR1 is SGHAT, CDR2 FQNNGV, per germline.

The CDR3 region is CASSLGLAGDPYEQYF. The CDR3 DNA follows: TGCGCCAGCAGCTTGGGACTAGCGGGAGACCCCTACGAGCAGTACTTC. This chain links TRBV5-1 with TRBJ2-7; 12 bases match TRBD2. Germline V CDR1 and CDR2: SGHRS, YFSETQ. V gave up 0 bases and J gave up 2 bases; unmatched junction bases: 3. The CDR3 length is 16 residues.

J is TRBJ2-1 and V is TRBV10-3; 7 nucleotides align to TRBD2. The trim removed 8 bases at V and 7 bases at J, leaving 11 bases unmatched. This CDR3 has 14 residues. Germline V gives CDR1 ENHRY, CDR2 SYGVKD. CDR3 residues: CAIGGGDFRNEQFF. In nucleotides, the CDR3 is TGTGCCATCGGGGGGGGAGACTTTCGTAATGAGCAGTTCTTC.

The rearrangement links TRBV28 to TRBJ1-2, with a tentative D call TRBD1 (6 bases). The length of the CDR3 is 18 residues. V lost 10 bases and J 1 base, leaving 28 bases between the germline ends. Germline CDR1 reads MDHEN; CDR2 reads SYDVKM. As DNA, the CDR3 is TGTGCCATCCGTCCCGCCCCGGGGGGCGCCCTTTTTAACTATGGCTACACCTTC. It encodes CAIRPAPGGALFNYGYTF.

This clone has a handful of counts. The rearrangement joins TRBV28 to TRBJ1-5; maybe TRBD1 (6 bases). The CDR3 is 16 amino acids. Germline CDR1 MDHEN, CDR2 SYDVKM. Trimming pared 5 bases from V and 0 bases from J, leaving 14 bases between. CDR3 region: CASSTTGDYSNQPQHF. CDR3 nucleotides: TGTGCCAGCAGTACGACAGGAGACTATAGCAATCAGCCCCAGCATTTT.

This chain uses TRBV19 with TRBJ2-7; D is uncertain. The germline V gene has CDR1 LNHDA and CDR2 SQIVND (reference sequence). Trimming left V 3 bases short and J 2 bases short, with 8 bases between. CDR3 length: 13 amino acids. The CDR3 nucleotides are TGTGCCAGTAGTATTGGGGTGACCTACGAGCAGTACTTC. Amino acid sequence: CASSIGVTYEQYF. Combining the CDR3 with reference TRBV19 and TRBJ2-7 gives the whole variable domain DGGITQSPKYLFRKEGQNVTLSCEQNLNHDAMYWYRQDPGQGLRLIYYSQIVNDFQKGDIAEGYSVSREKKESFPLTVTSAQKNPTAFYLCASSIGVTYEQYFGPGTRLTVT.

J is TRBJ2-3 and V is TRBV30; possible D gene TRBD2, 6 bases. The CDR3 is made up of 13 amino acids. The V and J ends lost 0 bases and 4 bases respectively, with 8 bases between them. Germline-derived CDR1 and CDR2 are GTSNPN and SVGIG (reference sequence). CDR3 in DNA: TGTGCCTGGAGTGTTGGCGGGGCAGATACGCAGTATTTT. This translates into CAWSVGGADTQYF.

The chain combines TRBV18 with TRBJ1-1; the match to TRBD1 covers 12 bases. The V and J ends lost 3 bases and 1 base, in that order; junction bases with no gene match: 6. Germline values: CDR1 KGHSH, CDR2 LQKENI. The CDR3 runs to 17 residues. This chain's CDR3 is CASSPTGTGGRNTEAFF. Here the CDR3 DNA reads TGTGCCAGCTCACCCACCGGGACAGGGGGCAGGAACACTGAAGCTTTCTTT.

This sequence joins TRBV6-1 and TRBJ2-5; 11 nucleotides line up with TRBD1. Losses at the gene ends were 4 bases for V and 4 bases for J; bases not matched to a gene: 8. This CDR3 contains 16 residues. CDR1 is MNHNS and CDR2 is SASEGT in the germline V gene. CDR3 coding DNA: TGTGCCAGCAGTGTATCTGCCGGGACAGGGGGAGAGACCCAGTACTTC. It yields the protein CASSVSAGTGGETQYF.

V usage is TRBV9 and J usage is TRBJ2-6; possible D gene TRBD1, 6 bases. The CDR3 is made up of 16 amino acids. From germline, CDR1 is SGDLS and CDR2 YYNGEE. Trimming left V 2 bases short and J 1 base short, with 10 bases between. Here the CDR3 DNA reads TGTGCCAGCAGCGTGACACAGGGTTCTGGGGCCAACGTCCTGACTTTC. It specifies CASSVTQGSGANVLTF.